These 9 T cell receptor beta chains were all obtained from the same sample, sequenced in a study of T cells after yellow fever vaccination. TCRdb independently ran MiXCR on the 5' RACE reads; one entry per CDR3 protein. The sample carries about 160,000 distinct CDR3 sequences, around 7.2% recorded once. Sequencing used CD4+ T cells sorted from PBMCs, obtained more than 4 days after the first yellow fever vaccination. The receptors derive from a man aged 18 to 35 who received the YFV17D yellow fever vaccine.

The chain is built from TRBV7-2 and TRBJ2-7; TRBD1 matches 7 bases. Per germline, CDR1 SGHTA and CDR2 FQGNSA. This CDR3 is 15 amino acids long. As DNA, the CDR3 is TGTGCCTGCAGCTTAGGGGGCCGGGGCTCCTACGAGCAGTACGTC. Amino acids: CACSLGGRGSYEQYV.

The chain has TRBV18 and TRBJ2-7; a possible D gene is TRBD2 (6 bases). This CDR3 is built from 13 residues. V dropped 2 bases and J dropped 6 bases, with 11 bases sitting between them. Germline-derived CDR1 and CDR2 are KGHSH and LQKENI. CDR3 region: CASSPTGVREQYF. The CDR3 nucleotides are TGTGCCAGCTCACCAACGGGGGTCCGCGAGCAGTACTTC.

As concerns this clonotype: A much larger clonotype is one base distant, so this may be a read error. V and J are TRBV4-3 and TRBJ2-5; D might be TRBD1 (6 bases). CDR3 size: 16 residues. Per germline, CDR1 LGHNA and CDR2 YSLEER. CDR3 coding DNA: TGCGTCAGCAGCCAAGGGGGAATCGGGGCCGGAGAGACCCAGTACTTC. Residues: CVSSQGGIGAGETQYF.

Many counts were recorded for this clonotype. V is TRBV12-3 or TRBV12-4 and J is TRBJ1-5; no clear D gene. The CDR3 covers 15 residues. V was shortened by 2 bases and J by 3 bases, with 11 bases between the two germline ends. The CDR3 region is CASSLNGLTNQPQHF. CDR3 sequence (DNA): TGTGCCAGCAGTTTAAATGGACTGACCAATCAGCCCCAGCATTTT.

In its sample, this clonotype was seen a few times. CDR3 DNA: TGTGCCAGTAGTACCGACAGTCTTGTAGGGAACACTGAAGCTTTCTTT. Amino acids: CASSTDSLVGNTEAFF. The chain couples TRBV19 to TRBJ1-1; perhaps TRBD1 as D (5 bases). Trimming cost V 4 bases and J 1 base, with 16 bases left between them. CDR3 length equals 16 residues. The germline V gene has CDR1 LNHDA and CDR2 SQIVND (reference sequence).

This clonotype turned up a few times. For the CDR3, the DNA is TGTGCCAGCAGGATCCCAGGGTACGGCACAGATACGCAGTATTTT. It codes for CASRIPGYGTDTQYF. The V gene is TRBV7-2, the J gene TRBJ2-3; D is possibly TRBD1 (5 bases). The CDR3 extends over 15 amino acids. CDR1 and CDR2 from the germline V gene are SGHTA and FQGNSA. The V end lost 6 bases, the J end lost 1 base, and 14 bases lay between the germline ends.

The chain has TRBV14 and TRBJ2-4, with a tentative D call TRBD2 (5 bases). The CDR3 spans 13 residues. CDR1 and CDR2 (germline): SGHDN, FVKESK. Trimming removed 2 bases at V and 8 bases at J, with 10 bases between. The CDR3 here is CASSQSGSDIQYF. The CDR3, as DNA: TGTGCCAGCAGCCAATCGGGGTCGGACATTCAGTACTTC.

This clonotype has ten or more counts. This chain links TRBV3-1 with TRBJ1-1; TRBD1 is a possible D gene (6 bases). This CDR3 region has 16 residues. Germline V lookup: CDR1 LGHDT, CDR2 YNNKEL (reference sequence). V was cut by 3 bases and J by 3 bases, with 17 bases left in between. For the CDR3, the DNA is TGTGCCAGCAGCCACATGGGGGGCTTTAAAGACACTGAAGCTTTCTTT. It is translated as CASSHMGGFKDTEAFF.

This clonotype was recorded at least ten times. This sequence joins TRBV14 and TRBJ2-1; 8 bases are shared with TRBD1. Losses at the gene ends were 0 bases for V and 2 bases for J; bases not matched to a gene: 0. The CDR3 has 15 amino acids. CDR1 and CDR2 (germline): SGHDN, FVKESK. CDR3 DNA: TGTGCCAGCAGCCAAGAACAGGGGGCCTACAATGAGCAGTTCTTC. Translated, it gives CASSQEQGAYNEQFF.